A selection of T cell receptor beta chains follows, all from one sample in a study of beta chain features in type 1 diabetes. Only in-frame clones appear in the TCRdb table, and some are missing; sequencing was by immunoSEQ multiplex PCR. The table lists roughly 280,000 clones, about 24% of them singletons. The sequencing sample was made of naive CD4+ T cells from blood. The source of these receptors is a woman in her twenties or thirties with type 1 diabetes. The CDR3 runs from the conserved cysteine through the conserved F or W. The D gene is left open where the match is weak. Where a row states a size, it is once, few, many or the class of an expanded clone; other rows omit it.

v_call	d_call	j_call	clone_size	cdr3_aa	cdr3_nt
TRBV7-2	-	TRBJ2-3	-	CASSLWEGVRTDTQYF	TGTGCCAGCAGCCTTTGGGAGGGGGTTAGAACAGATACGCAGTATTTT
TRBV18	-	TRBJ2-3	-	CASSPPSGEGDTQYF	TGTGCCAGCTCACCACCGTCGGGAGAGGGAGATACGCAGTATTTT
TRBV30	TRBD1	TRBJ2-3	-	CAWGQGGTDTQYF	TGTGCCTGGGGACAGGGGGGCACAGATACGCAGTATTTT
TRBV20-1	-	TRBJ1-2	-	CSARAPHGYTF	TGCAGTGCTAGGGCCCCCCACGGCTACACCTTC
TRBV7-2	-	TRBJ2-3	few	CASSSRLGRGTQYF	TGTGCCAGCAGTTCCAGGTTGGGGCGCGGTACGCAGTATTTT
TRBV9	TRBD1	TRBJ2-7	few	CASSVSSNLQGDEQYF	TGTGCCAGCAGCGTTTCCTCTAACCTCCAGGGGGACGAGCAGTACTTC
TRBV2	-	TRBJ2-1	few	CASRTDSNEQFF	TGTGCCAGCAGAACAGATAGCAATGAGCAGTTCTTC
TRBV27	-	TRBJ2-7	-	CASSLLATEAYEQYF	TGTGCCAGCAGTTTATTGGCGACAGAGGCCTACGAGCAGTACTTC
TRBV18	TRBD1	TRBJ1-4	-	CASKGQGDEKLFF	TGTGCCAGCAAGGGACAGGGAGATGAAAAACTGTTTTTT
TRBV7-8	-	TRBJ2-1	few	CASSLARQLYNEQFF	TGTGCCAGCAGCTTAGCCCGACAGCTGTACAATGAGCAGTTCTTC
TRBV18	-	TRBJ2-3	few	CASSPVVAASTDTQYF	TGTGCCAGCTCACCAGTGGTAGCGGCTAGCACAGATACGCAGTATTTT
TRBV4-1	TRBD2	TRBJ2-7	few	CASSQLSGIGYEQYF	TGCGCCAGCAGCCAGCTTAGCGGGATCGGCTACGAGCAGTACTTC
TRBV30	TRBD2	TRBJ2-1	few	CAWKAGGPEKFF	TGTGCCTGGAAAGCGGGAGGGCCGGAAAAGTTCTTC
TRBV30	-	TRBJ1-5	few	CAWSTLSDQPQHF	TGTGCCTGGAGTACTCTTAGTGATCAGCCCCAGCATTTT
TRBV30	-	TRBJ2-6	few	CAWDWSSGANVLTF	TGTGCCTGGGATTGGAGCTCTGGGGCCAACGTCCTGACTTTC
TRBV29-1	TRBD2	TRBJ2-7	few	CSVTNRYSGSPVKPYEQYF	TGCAGCGTTACCAACCGCTACAGCGGGAGTCCCGTTAAACCCTACGAGCAGTACTTC
TRBV7-2	TRBD1	TRBJ2-7	few	CASSLTGTGREQYF	TGTGCCAGCAGCTTGACCGGGACAGGGCGCGAGCAGTACTTC
TRBV28	-	TRBJ2-7	few	CASRAAASTYEQYF	TGTGCCAGCAGGGCGGCGGCTTCTACCTACGAGCAGTACTTC
TRBV9	TRBD1	TRBJ2-2	few	CASSVSLSLGTARAGELFF	TGTGCCAGCAGCGTATCCTTATCCTTAGGGACAGCGAGGGCCGGGGAGCTGTTTTTT
TRBV2	-	TRBJ1-2	-	CASSEREQLVTF	TGTGCCAGCAGTGAAAGGGAGCAGTTAGTCACCTTC
TRBV7-2	-	TRBJ1-1	few	CASSLVYRRTEAFF	TGTGCCAGCAGCTTAGTGTACAGGCGGACTGAAGCTTTCTTT
TRBV4-1	TRBD2	TRBJ2-1	few	CASSQLYPGLAVTNEQFF	TGCGCCAGCAGCCAACTTTACCCGGGACTAGCGGTTACGAATGAGCAGTTCTTC
TRBV5-6	TRBD2	TRBJ2-1	few	CASSLVIAGYGVYNEQFF	TGTGCCAGCAGCTTGGTGATAGCGGGTTATGGAGTCTACAATGAGCAGTTCTTC
TRBV28	TRBD1	TRBJ2-5	-	CASSLPRDRGRRLRETQYF	TGTGCCAGCAGTTTACCAAGGGACAGGGGGCGTCGTTTGAGGGAGACCCAGTACTTC
TRBV9	-	TRBJ2-7	-	CASSPRPSSQQYF	TGTGCCAGCAGCCCTAGACCGTCGAGTCAGCAGTACTTC
TRBV28	TRBD1	TRBJ2-1	-	CASSPGQGPYNEQFF	TGTGCCAGCAGCCCGGGACAGGGGCCCTACAATGAGCAGTTCTTC
TRBV7-9	TRBD2	TRBJ2-7	few	CASGNLAGAPEQYF	TGTGCCAGCGGAAACCTAGCGGGAGCTCCCGAGCAGTACTTC
TRBV9	TRBD2	TRBJ2-5	few	CASSVGLAEETQYF	TGTGCCAGCAGCGTAGGACTAGCGGAAGAGACCCAGTACTTC
TRBV11-3	-	TRBJ2-6	-	CASSFLARSSGANVLTF	TGTGCCAGCAGCTTTTTAGCGAGGTCCTCTGGGGCCAACGTCCTGACTTTC
TRBV28	-	TRBJ2-5	few	CASSLGGRETQYF	TGTGCCAGCAGTTTAGGCGGAAGAGAGACCCAGTACTTC
TRBV4-2	-	TRBJ1-2	-	CASSGQLYFYGYTF	TGTGCCAGCAGTGGACAGCTGTACTTCTATGGCTACACCTTC
TRBV7-3	TRBD2	TRBJ2-1	few	CASSRTSGRYRDEQFF	TGTGCCAGCAGCCGGACTAGCGGGAGGTATCGCGATGAGCAGTTCTTC
TRBV6-5	TRBD1	TRBJ2-3	-	CASSVGTGIGYTQYF	TGTGCCAGCAGTGTTGGGACAGGGATTGGCTATACGCAGTATTTT
TRBV7-9	TRBD1	TRBJ1-2	few	CASRFDRDSGYTF	TGTGCCAGCAGATTCGACAGGGACTCTGGCTACACCTTC
TRBV11-2	-	TRBJ1-1	-	CASSPLGRYTEAFF	TGTGCCAGCAGCCCTCTTGGGCGTTACACTGAAGCTTTCTTT
TRBV11-2	TRBD2	TRBJ2-1	-	CASSGALAGGSEQFF	TGTGCCAGCAGCGGAGCGCTAGCGGGAGGGTCTGAGCAGTTCTTC
TRBV29-1	TRBD1	TRBJ1-1	few	CSVVGTGKTEAFF	TGCAGCGTTGTGGGGACAGGGAAGACTGAAGCTTTCTTT
TRBV7-9	-	TRBJ2-6	-	CASSPISGANVLTF	TGTGCCAGCAGCCCAATCTCTGGGGCCAACGTCCTGACTTTC
TRBV15	-	TRBJ2-3	-	CATSRERTDTQYF	TGTGCCACCAGCAGGGAGCGCACAGATACGCAGTATTTT
TRBV30	TRBD2	TRBJ2-7	few	CAWSGPGLDSEQYF	TGTGCCTGGAGTGGTCCGGGACTAGACTCCGAGCAGTACTTC
TRBV29-1	-	TRBJ2-4	-	CSVLFGLAKNIQYF	TGCAGCGTTCTTTTTGGGCTAGCCAAAAACATTCAGTACTTC
TRBV6-6	-	TRBJ1-1	-	CASSSSGRSTEAFF	TGTGCCAGCAGTTCCTCAGGGAGGTCGACTGAAGCTTTCTTT
TRBV28	TRBD1	TRBJ1-5	few	CASSEDRGQPQHF	TGTGCCAGCAGCGAAGACAGGGGTCAGCCCCAGCATTTT
TRBV7-3	TRBD1	TRBJ2-7	once	CASSFRPPGQGYEQYF	TGTGCCAGCAGCTTCCGACCTCCGGGACAGGGGTACGAGCAGTACTTC
TRBV2	TRBD1	TRBJ2-7	-	CASTSEQGAYEQYF	TGTGCCAGCACCTCCGAACAGGGGGCCTACGAGCAGTACTTC
TRBV30	-	TRBJ2-3	-	CAWRVTGKDTQYF	TGTGCCTGGAGGGTAACAGGGAAAGATACGCAGTATTTT
TRBV19	-	TRBJ2-7	few	CASSIRDNSYEQYF	TGTGCCAGTAGTATCCGGGACAACTCCTACGAGCAGTACTTC
TRBV19	-	TRBJ2-2	-	CASRGADTGELFF	TGTGCCAGTAGGGGGGCGGACACCGGGGAGCTGTTTTTT
TRBV27	-	TRBJ1-5	few	CASSPDSSHQPQHF	TGTGCCAGCAGTCCAGACAGTTCTCATCAGCCCCAGCATTTT